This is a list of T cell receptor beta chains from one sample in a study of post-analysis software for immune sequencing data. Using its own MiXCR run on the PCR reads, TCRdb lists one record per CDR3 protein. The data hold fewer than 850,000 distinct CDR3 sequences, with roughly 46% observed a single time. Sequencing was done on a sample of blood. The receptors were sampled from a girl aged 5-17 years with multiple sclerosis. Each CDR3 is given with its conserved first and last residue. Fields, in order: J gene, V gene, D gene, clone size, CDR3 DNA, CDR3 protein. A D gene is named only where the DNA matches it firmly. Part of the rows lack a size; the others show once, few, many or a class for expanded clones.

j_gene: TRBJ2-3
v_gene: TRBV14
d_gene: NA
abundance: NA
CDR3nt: TGTGCCAGCAGCCAAAGAACGGGTACCACAGATACGCAGTATTTT
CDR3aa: CASSQRTGTTDTQYF

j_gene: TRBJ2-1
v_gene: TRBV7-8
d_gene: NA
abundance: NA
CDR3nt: TGTGCCAGCAGCCCCCGGGATTTTCTGAGTGAGCAGTTCTTC
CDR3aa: CASSPRDFLSEQFF

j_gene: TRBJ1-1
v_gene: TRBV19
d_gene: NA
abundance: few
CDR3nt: TGTGCCAGTAGTATCCCGGGACAGAACACTGAAGCTTTCTTT
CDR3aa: CASSIPGQNTEAFF

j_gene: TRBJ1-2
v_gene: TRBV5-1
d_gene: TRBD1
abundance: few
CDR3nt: TGCGCCAGCAGTCCTGACAGGGTCGTTAACTATGGCTACACCTTC
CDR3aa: CASSPDRVVNYGYTF

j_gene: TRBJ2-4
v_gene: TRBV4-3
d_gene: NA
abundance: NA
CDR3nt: TGCGTCAGCAGCCAAGGTCCGAACGCCAAAAACATTCAGTACTTC
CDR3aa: CVSSQGPNAKNIQYF

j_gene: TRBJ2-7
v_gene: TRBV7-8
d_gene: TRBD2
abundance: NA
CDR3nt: TGTGCCAGCAGCTTAGGATTCATGGCGGGAGGAAGCGAGTACGAGCAGTACTTC
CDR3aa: CASSLGFMAGGSEYEQYF

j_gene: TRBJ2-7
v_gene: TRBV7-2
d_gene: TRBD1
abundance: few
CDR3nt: TGTGCCAGCAGCTCCCTGAAGGGGGCGTTAGACTACGAGCAGTACTTC
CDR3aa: CASSSLKGALDYEQYF

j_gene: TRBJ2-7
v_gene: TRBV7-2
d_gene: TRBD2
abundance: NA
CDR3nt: TGTGCCAGCAGCCATCGTCCTAGCGGGGTTTACGAGCAGTACTTC
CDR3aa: CASSHRPSGVYEQYF

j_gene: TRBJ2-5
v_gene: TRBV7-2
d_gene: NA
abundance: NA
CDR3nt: TGTGCCAGCAGCCCGGAAGGGGCTAGCGGAGGGGGGACCCAGTACTTC
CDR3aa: CASSPEGASGGGTQYF

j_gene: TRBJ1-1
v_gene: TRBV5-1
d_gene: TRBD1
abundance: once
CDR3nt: TGCGCCAGCAGCGTAGGGGGCGAAGGCACTGAAGCTTTCTTT
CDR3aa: CASSVGGEGTEAFF

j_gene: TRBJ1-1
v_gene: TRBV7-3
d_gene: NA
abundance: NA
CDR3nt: TGTGCCAGCAGCGCCCTATCGAACACTGAAGCTTTCTTT
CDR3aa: CASSALSNTEAFF

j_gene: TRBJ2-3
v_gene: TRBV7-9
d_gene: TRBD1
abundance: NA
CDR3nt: TGTGCCACTCATCCCGGGACAGGGAGGGATACGCAGTATTTT
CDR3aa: CATHPGTGRDTQYF

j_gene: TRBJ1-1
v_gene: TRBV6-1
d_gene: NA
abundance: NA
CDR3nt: TGTGCCAGCAGAACTAAGTTATCGGGCACTGAAGCTTTCTTT
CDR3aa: CASRTKLSGTEAFF

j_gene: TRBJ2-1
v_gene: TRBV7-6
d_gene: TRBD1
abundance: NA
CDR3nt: TGTGCCAGCAGCTTAGGAGGGACAGGGGCCTACAATGAGCAGTTCTTC
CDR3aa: CASSLGGTGAYNEQFF

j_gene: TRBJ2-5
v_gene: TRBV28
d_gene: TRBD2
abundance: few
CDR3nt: TGTGCCAGCACCCGGACTAGCGGGGGGGTAGGGCAAGAGACCCAGTACTTC
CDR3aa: CASTRTSGGVGQETQYF

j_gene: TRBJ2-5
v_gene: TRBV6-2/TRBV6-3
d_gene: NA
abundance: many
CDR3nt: TGTGCCAGCAGCCGAGGGGCAGAGACCCAGTACTTC
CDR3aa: CASSRGAETQYF

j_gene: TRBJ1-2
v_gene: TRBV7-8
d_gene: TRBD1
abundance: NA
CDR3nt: TGTGCCAGCAGCTTCGCCCAGACAGGGGCGGACGGCTACACCTTC
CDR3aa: CASSFAQTGADGYTF

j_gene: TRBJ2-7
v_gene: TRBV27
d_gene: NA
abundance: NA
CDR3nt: TGTGCCAGCAGTCCCGGACTATCTACCCCCTACGAGCAGTACTTC
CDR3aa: CASSPGLSTPYEQYF

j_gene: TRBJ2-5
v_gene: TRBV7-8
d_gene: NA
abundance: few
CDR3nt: TGTGCCAGCAGCCTGACCCTCCAGGTGGATCAAGAGACCCAGTACTTC
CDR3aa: CASSLTLQVDQETQYF

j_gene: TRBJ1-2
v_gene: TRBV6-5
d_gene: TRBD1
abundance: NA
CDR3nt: TGTGCCAGCAGCCGGGGGACAGGCCGGAGTGGCCTTGGCTACACCTTC
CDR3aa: CASSRGTGRSGLGYTF

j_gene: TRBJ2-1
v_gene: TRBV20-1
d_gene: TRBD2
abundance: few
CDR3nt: TGCAGTGCTAGAGATCTGGGGACTAGCGGGAGGGCGGAACAGTTCTTC
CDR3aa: CSARDLGTSGRAEQFF

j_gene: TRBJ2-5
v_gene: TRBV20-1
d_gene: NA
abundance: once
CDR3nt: TGCAGTGCTAGTACTGGGGGGAGGACCCAGTACTTC
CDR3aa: CSASTGGRTQYF

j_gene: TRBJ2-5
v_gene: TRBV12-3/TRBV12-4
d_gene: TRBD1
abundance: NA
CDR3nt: TGTGCCAGCAGTCCGTATGACAGGGGGGCTAGGGAGCAGTACTTC
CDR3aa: CASSPYDRGAREQYF

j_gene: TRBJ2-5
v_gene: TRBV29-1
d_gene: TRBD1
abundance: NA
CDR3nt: TGCAGCGTAACCGGGACAGGGGTCCAAGAGACCCAGTACTTC
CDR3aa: CSVTGTGVQETQYF

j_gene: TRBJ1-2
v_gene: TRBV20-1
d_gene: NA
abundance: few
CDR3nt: TGCAGTGGGAGGGTAGACTATGGCTACACCTTC
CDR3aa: CSGRVDYGYTF

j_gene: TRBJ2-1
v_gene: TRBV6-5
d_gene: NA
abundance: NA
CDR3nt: TGTGCCAGCAGTCCTACTAGTTTCTACAATGAGCAGTTCTTC
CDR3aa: CASSPTSFYNEQFF

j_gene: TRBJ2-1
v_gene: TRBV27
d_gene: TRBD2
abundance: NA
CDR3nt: TGTGCCAGCAGTTTATCAACCGGACTAGCGCCCTACAATGAGCAGTTCTTC
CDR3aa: CASSLSTGLAPYNEQFF

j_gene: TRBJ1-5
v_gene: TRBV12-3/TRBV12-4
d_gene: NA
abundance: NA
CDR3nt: TGTGCCAGCAGTTTAGCCAGTAATAGCAATCAGCCCCAGCATTTT
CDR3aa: CASSLASNSNQPQHF

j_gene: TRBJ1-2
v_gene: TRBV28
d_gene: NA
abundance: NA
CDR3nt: TGTGCCAGCACTAGATCAGGGGCCCACCGCTATGGCTACACCTTC
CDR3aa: CASTRSGAHRYGYTF

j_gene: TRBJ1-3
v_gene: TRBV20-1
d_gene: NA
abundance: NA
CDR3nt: TGCAGTGCTAGAGATACGGGCCGCGACAGAAACACCATATATTTT
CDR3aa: CSARDTGRDRNTIYF

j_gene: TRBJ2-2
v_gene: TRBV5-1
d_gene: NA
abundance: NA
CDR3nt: TGCGCCAGCAGCTCCACTCCTACCGGGGAGCTGTTTTTT
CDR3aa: CASSSTPTGELFF

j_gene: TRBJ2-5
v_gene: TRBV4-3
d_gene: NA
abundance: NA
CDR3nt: TGCGCCAGCAGCCAAGCTTTGTTGGGCGAGACCCAGTACTTC
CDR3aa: CASSQALLGETQYF

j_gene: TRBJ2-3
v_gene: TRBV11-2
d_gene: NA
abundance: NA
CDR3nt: TGTGCCAGCAGCCGCGCGCGACTTGGCTTAGTCACAGATACGCAGTATTTT
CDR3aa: CASSRARLGLVTDTQYF

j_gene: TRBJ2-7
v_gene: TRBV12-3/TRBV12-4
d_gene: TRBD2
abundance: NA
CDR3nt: TGTGCCAGCAGTTTATTTGGCGGGAGTGCCTACGAGCAGTACTTC
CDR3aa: CASSLFGGSAYEQYF

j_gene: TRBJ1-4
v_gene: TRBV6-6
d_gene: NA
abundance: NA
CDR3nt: TGTGCCAGCAGTCGCCCATCCGGTAGAGATGAAAAACTGTTTTTT
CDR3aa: CASSRPSGRDEKLFF

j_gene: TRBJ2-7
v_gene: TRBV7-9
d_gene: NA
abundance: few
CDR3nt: TGTGCCAGCAGCTTATTTTCCTCCTCCGAGCAGTACTTC
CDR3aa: CASSLFSSSEQYF

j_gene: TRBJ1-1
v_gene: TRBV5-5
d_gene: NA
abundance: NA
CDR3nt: TGTGCCAGCAGCTTAATGAATCGGATCCTGAACACTGAAGCTTTCTTT
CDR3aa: CASSLMNRILNTEAFF

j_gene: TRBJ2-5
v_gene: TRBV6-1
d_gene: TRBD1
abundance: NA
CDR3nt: TGTGCCAGCAACCGACGGGACAGGGAAGAGACCCAGTACTTC
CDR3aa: CASNRRDREETQYF

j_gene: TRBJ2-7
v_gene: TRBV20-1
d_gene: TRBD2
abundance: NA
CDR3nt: TGCAGTGCTAGATCCGCCCTACTAGCGGGAGGGCTCGACGAGCAGTACTTC
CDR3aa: CSARSALLAGGLDEQYF

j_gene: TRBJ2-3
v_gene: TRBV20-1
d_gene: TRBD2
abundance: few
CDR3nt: TGCAGTGCTTCGGGACTAGCGGGGCCGCGCCCTAGCACAGATACGCAGTATTTT
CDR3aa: CSASGLAGPRPSTDTQYF

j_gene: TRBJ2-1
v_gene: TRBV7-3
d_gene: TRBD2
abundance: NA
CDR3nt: TGTGCCAGCAGCGTCTGGGGGGGTGAGCAGTTCTTC
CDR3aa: CASSVWGGEQFF

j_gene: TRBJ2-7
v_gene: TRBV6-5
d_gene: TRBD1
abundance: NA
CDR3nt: TGTGCCAGCAGTTACTCATCTACGGGACAGGGAGCCTACGAGCAGTACTTC
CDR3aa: CASSYSSTGQGAYEQYF

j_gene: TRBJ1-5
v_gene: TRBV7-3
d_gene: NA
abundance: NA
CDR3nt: TGTGCCAGCAGCTTAATGTGCGGGACTTGTAGTTATCAGCCCCAGCATTTT
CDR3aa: CASSLMCGTCSYQPQHF

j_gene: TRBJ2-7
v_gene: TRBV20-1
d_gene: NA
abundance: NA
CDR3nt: TGCAGTGCTCCCGTCGGTCAGTTAGGGCGGTTGGGGCAGTACTTC
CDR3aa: CSAPVGQLGRLGQYF

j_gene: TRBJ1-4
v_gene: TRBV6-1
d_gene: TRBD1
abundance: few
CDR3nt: TGTGCCAGCAGTCATCTTCAGGGGGCTTTGGATGAAAAACTGTTTTTT
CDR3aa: CASSHLQGALDEKLFF

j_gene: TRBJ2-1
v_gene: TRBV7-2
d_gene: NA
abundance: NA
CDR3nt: TGTGCCAGCAGCTTTTCGTGGGCGTACAATGAGGTGCAGTTCTTC
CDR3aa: CASSFSWAYNEVQFF

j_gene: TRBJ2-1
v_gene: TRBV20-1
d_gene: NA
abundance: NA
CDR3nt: TGCAGTGCTAGAGATCGGGAAGGGTCCATCTACAATGAGCAGTTCTTC
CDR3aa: CSARDREGSIYNEQFF

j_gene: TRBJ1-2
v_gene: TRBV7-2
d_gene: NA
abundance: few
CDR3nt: TGTGCCAGCAGCTTATTGGTGGGGCTCTATGGCTACACCTTC
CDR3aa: CASSLLVGLYGYTF

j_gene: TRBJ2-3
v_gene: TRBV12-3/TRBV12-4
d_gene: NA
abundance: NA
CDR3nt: TGTGCCAGCAGTTTAGGCAGCGTTAGATTTGGCACAGATACGCAGTATTTT
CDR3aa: CASSLGSVRFGTDTQYF

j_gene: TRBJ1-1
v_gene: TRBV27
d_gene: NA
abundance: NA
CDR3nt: TGTGCCAGCAGTTTCCGCAGGCCTAACACTGAAGCTTTCTTT
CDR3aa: CASSFRRPNTEAFF

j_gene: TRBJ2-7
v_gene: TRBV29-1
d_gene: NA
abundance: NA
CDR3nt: TGCAGCGTTGAAGATTTTGGCGAGCAGTACTTC
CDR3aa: CSVEDFGEQYF

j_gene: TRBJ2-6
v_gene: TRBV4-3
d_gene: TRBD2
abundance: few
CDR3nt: TGCGCCAGCAGCCAAATGGGGGGGAGGGCTGGGGCCAACGTCCTGACTTTC
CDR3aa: CASSQMGGRAGANVLTF

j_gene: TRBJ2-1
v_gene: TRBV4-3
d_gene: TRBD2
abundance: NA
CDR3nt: TGCGCCAGCAGCCCAGGGACTAGCGGGGGATACAATGAGCAGTTCTTC
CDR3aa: CASSPGTSGGYNEQFF

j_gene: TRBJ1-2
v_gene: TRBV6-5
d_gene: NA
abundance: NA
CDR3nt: TGCGCCAGCAGTTACACAGGTGTACAGGGTAGGGAGAACTATGGCTACACCTTC
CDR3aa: CASSYTGVQGRENYGYTF

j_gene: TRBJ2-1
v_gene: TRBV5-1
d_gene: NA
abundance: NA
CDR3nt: TGCGCCAGCAGCTTGGCGCGGGACAGCGATGAGCAGTTCTTC
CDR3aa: CASSLARDSDEQFF

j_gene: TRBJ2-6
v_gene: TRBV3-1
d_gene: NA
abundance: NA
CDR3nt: TGTGCCAGCAGCCCCGTAAACTCTCGCTCTGGGGCCAACGTCCTGACTTTC
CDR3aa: CASSPVNSRSGANVLTF

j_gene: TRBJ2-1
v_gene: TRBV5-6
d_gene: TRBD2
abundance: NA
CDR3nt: TGTGCCAGCAGCTTGGTGATCCAGCGGGAGGGCAATGAGCAGTTCTTC
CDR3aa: CASSLVIQREGNEQFF

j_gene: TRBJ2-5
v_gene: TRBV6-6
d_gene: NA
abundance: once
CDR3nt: TGTGCCAGCAGTACAGGGACTCGGAAAGAGACCCAGTACTTC
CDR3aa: CASSTGTRKETQYF

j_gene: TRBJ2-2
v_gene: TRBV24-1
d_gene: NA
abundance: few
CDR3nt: TGTGCCACCAGTGATTTCGGCTTCCGGACAGACGGTTCCGGGGAGCTGTTTTTT
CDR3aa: CATSDFGFRTDGSGELFF

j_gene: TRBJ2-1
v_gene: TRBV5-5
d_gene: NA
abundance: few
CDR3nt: TGTGCCAGCTCACCCGAAGGGTACTACAATGAGCAGTTCTTC
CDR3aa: CASSPEGYYNEQFF